Included here is one T cell receptor beta chain sequence, with context. This record comes from a study of OX40 agonist ivuxolimab in advanced cancers. At the level of the study: Ivuxolimab, which is an agonistic anti-OX40 (CD134) antibody, was administered to the patients. At around 81% male, the cohort had a mean age of approximately 60 years, ranging from roughly 20 to 80. Having had anti-PD-1, anti-PD-L1 or anti-CTLA-4 therapy before was allowed, and roughly 39% had some.

Autoimmune disease history or systemic immunosuppression led to patient exclusion. The V gene lost 0 bases and the J gene lost 5 bases, with 13 bases spanning the gap. This CDR3 has 15 amino acids. Germline assignment: CDR1 LGHNA and CDR2 YSLEER. Profiling relied on immunoSEQ multiplex PCR, and the TCRdb table lists in-frame clones only, not all of them. The data hold 100,000 to 150,000 clones, with less than 95% observed a single time. The V and J genes are TRBV4-3 and TRBJ2-5; TRBD2 is a possible D gene (7 bases). The receptor's source is an adult with an advanced solid tumor such as melanoma, head and neck, liver or kidney cancer. This sample comprised CD4+ or CD8+ T cells sorted from blood, obtained in a trial of the OX40 agonist ivuxolimab. CDR3 sequence: CASSQDYGGRETQYF. The CDR3 nucleotides are TGCGCCAGCAGCCAAGATTACGGGGGGCGGGAGACCCAGTACTTC.